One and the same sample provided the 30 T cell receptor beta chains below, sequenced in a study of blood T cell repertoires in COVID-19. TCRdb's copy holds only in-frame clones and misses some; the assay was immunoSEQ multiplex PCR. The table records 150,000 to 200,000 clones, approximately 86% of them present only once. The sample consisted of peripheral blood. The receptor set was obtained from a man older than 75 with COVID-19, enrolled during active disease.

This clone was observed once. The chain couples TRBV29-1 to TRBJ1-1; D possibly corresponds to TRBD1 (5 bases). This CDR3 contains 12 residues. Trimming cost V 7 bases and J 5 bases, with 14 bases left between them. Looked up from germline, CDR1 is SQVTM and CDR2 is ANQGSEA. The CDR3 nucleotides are TGCAGCGCCCGGGACTGGCCGACTGAAGCTTTCTTT. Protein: CSARDWPTEAFF.

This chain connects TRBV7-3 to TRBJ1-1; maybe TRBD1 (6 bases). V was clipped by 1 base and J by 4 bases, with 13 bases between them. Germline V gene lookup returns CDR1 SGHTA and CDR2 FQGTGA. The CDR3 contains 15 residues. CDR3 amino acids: CASSLNGGAFTEAFF. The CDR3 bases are TGTGCCAGCAGCTTAAATGGGGGCGCGTTCACTGAAGCTTTCTTT.

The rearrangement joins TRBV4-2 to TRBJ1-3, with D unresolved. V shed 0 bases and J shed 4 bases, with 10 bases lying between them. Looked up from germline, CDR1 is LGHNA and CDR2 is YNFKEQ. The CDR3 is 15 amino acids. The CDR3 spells CASSQEVQSGNTIYF. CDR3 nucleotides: TGTGCCAGCAGCCAAGAAGTACAGTCAGGAAACACCATATATTTT.

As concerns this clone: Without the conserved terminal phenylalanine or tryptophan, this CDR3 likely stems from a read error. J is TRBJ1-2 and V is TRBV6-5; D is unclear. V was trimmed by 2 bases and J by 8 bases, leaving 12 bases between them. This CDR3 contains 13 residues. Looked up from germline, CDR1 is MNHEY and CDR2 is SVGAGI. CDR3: CASSYGRGRGYTL. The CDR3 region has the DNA TGTGCCAGCAGTTACGGTCGGGGTCGAGGCTACACCCTC.

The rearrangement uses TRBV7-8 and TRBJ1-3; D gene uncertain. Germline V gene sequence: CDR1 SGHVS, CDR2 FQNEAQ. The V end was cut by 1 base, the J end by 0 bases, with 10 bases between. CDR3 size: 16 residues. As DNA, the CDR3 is TGTGCCAGCAGCTTAGAACACAGCTACTCTGGAAACACCATATATTTT. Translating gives CASSLEHSYSGNTIYF.

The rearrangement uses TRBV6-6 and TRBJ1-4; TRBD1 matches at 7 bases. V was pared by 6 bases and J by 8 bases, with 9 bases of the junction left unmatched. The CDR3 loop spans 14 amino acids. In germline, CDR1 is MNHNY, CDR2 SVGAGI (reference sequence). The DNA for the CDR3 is TGTGCCAGCAGCCACTCCGGGACAGACGAAAAACTGTTTTTT. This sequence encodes CASSHSGTDEKLFF.

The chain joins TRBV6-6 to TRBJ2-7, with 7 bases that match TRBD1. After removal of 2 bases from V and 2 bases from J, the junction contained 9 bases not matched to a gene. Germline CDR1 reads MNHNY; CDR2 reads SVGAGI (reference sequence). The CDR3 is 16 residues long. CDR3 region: CASSYGSGGVTYEQYF. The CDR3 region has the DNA TGTGCCAGCAGTTACGGGTCAGGGGGAGTAACCTACGAGCAGTACTTC.

CDR3 sequence reads: CASSAQSGGHTEAFF. In nucleotides, the CDR3 is TGTGCCAGCAGTGCCCAATCAGGGGGGCACACTGAAGCTTTCTTT. The gene calls are TRBV2 and TRBJ1-1; 7 bases are shared with TRBD1. CDR1 is SNHLY, CDR2 FYNNEI, per germline. The CDR3 covers 15 residues. V was pared by 4 bases and J by 3 bases, with 8 bases of the junction left unmatched.

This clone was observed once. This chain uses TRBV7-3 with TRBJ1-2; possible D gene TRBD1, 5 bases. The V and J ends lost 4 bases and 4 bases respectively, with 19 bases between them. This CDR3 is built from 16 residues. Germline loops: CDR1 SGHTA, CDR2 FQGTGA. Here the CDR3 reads CASSSPGTPGGYGYTF. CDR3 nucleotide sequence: TGTGCCAGCAGCTCTCCCGGGACTCCGGGTGGCTATGGCTACACCTTC. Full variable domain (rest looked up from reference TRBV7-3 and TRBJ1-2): GAGVSQTPSNKVTEKGKYVELRCDPISGHTALYWYRQSLGQGPEFLIYFQGTGAADDSGLPNDRFFAVRPEGSVSTLKIQRTERGDSAVYLCASSSPGTPGGYGYTFGSGTRLTVV.

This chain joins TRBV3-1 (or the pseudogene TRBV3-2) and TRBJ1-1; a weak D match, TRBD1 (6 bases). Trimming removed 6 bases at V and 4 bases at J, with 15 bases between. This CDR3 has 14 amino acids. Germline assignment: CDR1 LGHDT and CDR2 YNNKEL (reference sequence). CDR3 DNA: TGTGCCAGCAGACTACATGGACAGTCCACTGAAGCTTTCTTT. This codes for CASRLHGQSTEAFF.

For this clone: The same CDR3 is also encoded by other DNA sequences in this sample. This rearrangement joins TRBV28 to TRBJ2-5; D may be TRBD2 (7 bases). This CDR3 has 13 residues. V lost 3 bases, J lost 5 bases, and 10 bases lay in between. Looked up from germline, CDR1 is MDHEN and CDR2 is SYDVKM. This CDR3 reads CASSLGGRETQYF. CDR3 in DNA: TGTGCCAGCAGTTTGGGGGGGCGGGAGACCCAGTACTTC.

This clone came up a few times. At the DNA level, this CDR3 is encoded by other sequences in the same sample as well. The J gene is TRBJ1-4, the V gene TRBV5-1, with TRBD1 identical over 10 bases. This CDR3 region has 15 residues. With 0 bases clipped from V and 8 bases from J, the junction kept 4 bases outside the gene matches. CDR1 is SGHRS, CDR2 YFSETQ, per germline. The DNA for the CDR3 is TGCGCCAGCAGCTTGGATGGGACAGGGGACGAAAAACTGTTTTTT. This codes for CASSLDGTGDEKLFF.

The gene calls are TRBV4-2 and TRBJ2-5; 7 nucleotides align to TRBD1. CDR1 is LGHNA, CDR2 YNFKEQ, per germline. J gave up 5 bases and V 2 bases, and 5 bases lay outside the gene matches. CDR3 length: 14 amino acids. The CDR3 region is CASSQRPRGETQYF. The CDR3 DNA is TGTGCCAGCAGCCAAAGGCCCAGGGGGGAGACCCAGTACTTC.

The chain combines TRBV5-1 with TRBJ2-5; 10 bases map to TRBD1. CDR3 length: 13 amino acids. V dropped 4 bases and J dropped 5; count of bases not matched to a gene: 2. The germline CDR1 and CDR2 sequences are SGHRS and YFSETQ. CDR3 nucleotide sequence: TGCGCCAGCAGCCCGGGACAGGGGGAGACCCAGTACTTC. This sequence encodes CASSPGQGETQYF.

CDR3 residues: CASSLGGQGNGELFF. The CDR3 coding sequence is TGTGCCAGCAGCTTGGGAGGCCAGGGGAACGGGGAGCTGTTTTTT. The rearrangement links TRBV5-4 to TRBJ2-2; D might be TRBD1 (6 bases). This CDR3 region has 15 residues. Trimming shortened V by 0 bases and J by 7 bases, and 13 bases separated the two germline ends. The V gene's germline CDR1 is SGHNT and CDR2 YYREEE (reference sequence).

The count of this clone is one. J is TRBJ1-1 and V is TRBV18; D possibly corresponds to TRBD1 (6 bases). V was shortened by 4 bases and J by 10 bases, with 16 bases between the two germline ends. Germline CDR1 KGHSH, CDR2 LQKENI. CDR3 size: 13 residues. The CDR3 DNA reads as TGTGCCAGCTCACTTAATACACAGGGATTAGCTTTCTTT. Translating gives CASSLNTQGLAFF.

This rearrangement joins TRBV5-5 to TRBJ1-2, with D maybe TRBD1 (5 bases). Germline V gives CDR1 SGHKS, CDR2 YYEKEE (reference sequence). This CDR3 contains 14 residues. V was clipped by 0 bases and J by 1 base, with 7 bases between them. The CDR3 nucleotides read TGTGCCAGCAGCTTGGGCACAGGTAACTATGGCTACACCTTC. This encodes CASSLGTGNYGYTF.

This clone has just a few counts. This CDR3 is CASRDDTGAYLYGYTF. CDR3 coding DNA: TGTGCCAGCAGGGACGATACAGGGGCCTACCTCTATGGCTACACCTTC. The V gene is TRBV2, the J gene TRBJ1-2; TRBD1 matches 7 bases. The CDR3 is made up of 16 amino acids. J gave up 4 bases and V 6 bases, and 14 bases lay outside the gene matches. Germline CDR1 SNHLY, CDR2 FYNNEI.

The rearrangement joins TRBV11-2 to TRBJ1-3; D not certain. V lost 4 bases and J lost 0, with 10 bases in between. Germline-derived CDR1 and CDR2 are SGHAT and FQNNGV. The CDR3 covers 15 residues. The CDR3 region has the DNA TGTGCCAGCAGCTACCGGACTATCTCTGGAAACACCATATATTTT. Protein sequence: CASSYRTISGNTIYF.

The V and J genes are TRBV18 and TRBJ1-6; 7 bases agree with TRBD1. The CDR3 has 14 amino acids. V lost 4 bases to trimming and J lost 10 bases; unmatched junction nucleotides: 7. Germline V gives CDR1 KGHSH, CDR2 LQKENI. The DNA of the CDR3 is TGTGCCAGCTCACTACAGGGGATGGGCTCACCCCTCCACTTT. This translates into CASSLQGMGSPLHF.

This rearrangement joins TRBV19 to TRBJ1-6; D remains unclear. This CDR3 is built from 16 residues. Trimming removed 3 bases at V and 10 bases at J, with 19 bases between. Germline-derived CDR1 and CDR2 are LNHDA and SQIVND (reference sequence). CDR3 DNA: TGTGCCAGTAGTATTATGGAGACCGGCCCCTACTCACCCCTCCACTTT. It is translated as CASSIMETGPYSPLHF.

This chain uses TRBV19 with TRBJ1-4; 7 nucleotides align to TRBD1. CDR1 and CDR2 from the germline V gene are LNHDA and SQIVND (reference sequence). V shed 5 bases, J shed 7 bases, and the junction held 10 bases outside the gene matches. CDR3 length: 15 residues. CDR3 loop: CASSPLTGKAEKLFF. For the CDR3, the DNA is TGTGCCAGTAGTCCCCTGACAGGGAAGGCTGAAAAACTGTTTTTT.

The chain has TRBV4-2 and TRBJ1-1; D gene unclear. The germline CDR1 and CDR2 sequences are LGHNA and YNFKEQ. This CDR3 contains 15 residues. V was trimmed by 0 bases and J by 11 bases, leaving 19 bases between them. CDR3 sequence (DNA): TGTGCCAGCAGCCAAGATTTTCGGGGAATCGGGCAGGCTTTCTTT. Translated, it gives CASSQDFRGIGQAFF.

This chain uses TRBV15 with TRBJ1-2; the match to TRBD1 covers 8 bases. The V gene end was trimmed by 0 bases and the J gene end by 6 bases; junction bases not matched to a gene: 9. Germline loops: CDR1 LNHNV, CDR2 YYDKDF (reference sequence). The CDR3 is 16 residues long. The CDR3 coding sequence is TGTGCCACCAGCAGAGATACAACTGGGACAGGCAATGGCTACACCTTC. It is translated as CATSRDTTGTGNGYTF. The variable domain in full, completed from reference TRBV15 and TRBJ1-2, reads DAMVIQNPRYQVTQFGKPVTLSCSQTLNHNVMYWYQQKSSQAPKLLFHYYDKDFNNEADTPDNFQSRRPNTSFCFLDIRSPGLGDTAMYLCATSRDTTGTGNGYTFGSGTRLTVV.

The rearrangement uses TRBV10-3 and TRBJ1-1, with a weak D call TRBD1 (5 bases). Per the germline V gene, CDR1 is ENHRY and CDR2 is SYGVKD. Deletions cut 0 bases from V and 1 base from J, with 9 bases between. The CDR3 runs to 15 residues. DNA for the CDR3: TGTGCCATCAGTGAGTCGGACACCTCGAACACTGAAGCTTTCTTT. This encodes CAISESDTSNTEAFF.

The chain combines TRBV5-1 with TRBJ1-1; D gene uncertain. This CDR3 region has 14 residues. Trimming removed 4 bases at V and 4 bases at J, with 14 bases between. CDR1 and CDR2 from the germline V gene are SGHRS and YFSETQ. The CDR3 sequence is CASSQRGGSTEAFF. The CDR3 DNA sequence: TGCGCCAGCAGCCAAAGAGGAGGGTCCACTGAAGCTTTCTTT.

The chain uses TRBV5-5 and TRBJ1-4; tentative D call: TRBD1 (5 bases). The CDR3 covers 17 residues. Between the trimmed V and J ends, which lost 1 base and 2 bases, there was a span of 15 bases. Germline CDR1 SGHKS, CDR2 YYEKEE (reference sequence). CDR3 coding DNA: TGTGCCAGCAGCTTGAGGGCCAGGGCGACGACTAATGAAAAACTGTTTTTT. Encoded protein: CASSLRARATTNEKLFF.

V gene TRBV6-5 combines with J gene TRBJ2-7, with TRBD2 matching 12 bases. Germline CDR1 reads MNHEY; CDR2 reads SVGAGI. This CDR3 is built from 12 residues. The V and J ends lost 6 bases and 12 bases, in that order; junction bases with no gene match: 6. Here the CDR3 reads CASRRLAGELYF. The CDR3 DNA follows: TGTGCCAGCAGAAGACTAGCGGGGGAGTTGTACTTC.

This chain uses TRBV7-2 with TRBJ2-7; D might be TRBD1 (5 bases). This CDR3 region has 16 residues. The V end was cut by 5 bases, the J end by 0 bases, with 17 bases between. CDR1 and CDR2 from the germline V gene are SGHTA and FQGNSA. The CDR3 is CASSLGWGLSSYEQYF. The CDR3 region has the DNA TGTGCCAGCAGCCTAGGTTGGGGCCTTAGCTCCTACGAGCAGTACTTC.

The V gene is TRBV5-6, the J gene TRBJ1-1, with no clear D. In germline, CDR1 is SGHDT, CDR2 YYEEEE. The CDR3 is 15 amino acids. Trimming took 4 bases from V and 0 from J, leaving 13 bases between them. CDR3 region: CASSQTTLMNTEAFF. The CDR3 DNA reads TGTGCCAGCAGCCAGACGACACTCATGAACACTGAAGCTTTCTTT.